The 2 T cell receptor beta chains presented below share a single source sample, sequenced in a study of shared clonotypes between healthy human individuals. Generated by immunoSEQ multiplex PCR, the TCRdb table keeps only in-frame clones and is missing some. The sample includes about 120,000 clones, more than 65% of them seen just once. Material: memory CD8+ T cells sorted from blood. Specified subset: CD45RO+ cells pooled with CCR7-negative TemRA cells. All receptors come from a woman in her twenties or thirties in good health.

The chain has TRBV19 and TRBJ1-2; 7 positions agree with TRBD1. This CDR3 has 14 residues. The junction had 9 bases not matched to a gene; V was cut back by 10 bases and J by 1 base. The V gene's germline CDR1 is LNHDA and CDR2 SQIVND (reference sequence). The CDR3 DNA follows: TGTGCCACCACGGGACAGAGAAGTAACTATGGCTACACCTTC. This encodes CATTGQRSNYGYTF. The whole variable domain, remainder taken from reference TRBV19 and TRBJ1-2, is DGGITQSPKYLFRKEGQNVTLSCEQNLNHDAMYWYRQDPGQGLRLIYYSQIVNDFQKGDIAEGYSVSREKKESFPLTVTSAQKNPTAFYLCATTGQRSNYGYTFGSGTRLTVV.

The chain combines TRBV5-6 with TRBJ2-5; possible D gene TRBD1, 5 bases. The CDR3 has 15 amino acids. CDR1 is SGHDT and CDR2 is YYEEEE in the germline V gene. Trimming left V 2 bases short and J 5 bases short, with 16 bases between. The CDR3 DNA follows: TGTGCCAGCAGCTTATCAGGGTGGCGAGGCGAGACCCAGTACTTC. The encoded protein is CASSLSGWRGETQYF.